This T cell receptor beta chain was retrieved from a study of cytomegalovirus exposure and HLA in healthy donors. Notes on the study in general: Overall, roughly 170 TCR beta chains were annotated as cytomegalovirus-associated. Earlier analysis found most TCR beta V segments productive about 87% or about 30% of the time. In a later analysis, an Asian-associated ancestry cluster reportedly showed fewer N-insertions than the roughly 690-donor mean.

Worth noting for this clone: Antigen specificity is unknown.

Primers: 60 Vbeta forward and 13 Jbeta reverse. The authors' processing: Approximately 79 million unique TCR beta chains, 9.5 million to 11 million of them shared, were counted by a later analysis. Produced via immunoSEQ multiplex PCR; TCRdb's table is partial and in-frame only. V, J and clone size were drawn from that table, and D and trimming were deduced from the DNA. Among some 150,000 clones listed, 81% were seen once. Per germline, CDR1 SGHVS and CDR2 FNYEAQ. The CDR3 loop spans 11 amino acids. With 4 bases removed from V and 5 bases from J, the gap between germline ends came to 5 bases. The sequence came from a woman in her forties or fifties in good health and CMV-seronegative. Specimen: PBMCs. The J gene is TRBJ2-5, the V gene TRBV7-6, with unresolved D. The CDR3 spells CASSSGETQYF. CDR3 DNA sequence: TGTGCCAGCAGCTCCGGGGAGACCCAGTACTTC.